The 13 T cell receptor beta chains below were found in one sample sequenced in a study of a mutant IDH1 vaccine in newly diagnosed glioma. No antigen is known for these receptors. Time point specified: week 11, during vaccination. Each dose of the vaccine consisted of 300 ug of mutant IDH1 20-mer peptide, with topical imiquimod. TCRdb's copy holds only in-frame clones and misses some; the assay was immunoSEQ multiplex PCR. The repertoire holds about 110,000 clones, with approximately 87% as singletons. The specimen comprised PBMCs, sampled from a glioma patient whose treatment included an IDH1 peptide vaccine. Every receptor here comes from a woman aged 50 to 60 with glioma.

This chain links TRBV5-8 with TRBJ1-1; D is possibly TRBD1 (5 bases). Germline V lookup: CDR1 SGHTS, CDR2 YDEGEE. Trimming stripped 4 bases from V and 0 bases from J, with 13 bases between. This CDR3 contains 15 residues. CDR3 protein: CASSEGTYMNTEAFF. Here the CDR3 DNA reads TGTGCCAGCAGCGAAGGGACGTACATGAACACTGAAGCTTTCTTT.

The chain links TRBV5-1 to TRBJ2-6; D remains unclear. The CDR3 is made up of 16 amino acids. CDR1 SGHRS and CDR2 YFSETQ come from the germline V gene. Trimming shortened V by 2 bases and J by 2 bases, and 11 bases separated the two germline ends. In DNA form, the CDR3 reads TGCGCCAGCAGCTTCGGTATGGGCCCTGGGGCCAACGTCCTGACTTTC. This sequence encodes CASSFGMGPGANVLTF.

This rearrangement joins TRBV15 to TRBJ2-1; 9 positions agree with TRBD2. From germline, CDR1 is LNHNV and CDR2 YYDKDF (reference sequence). The CDR3 is 13 amino acids. V gave up 4 bases and J gave up 7 bases; unmatched junction bases: 2. The CDR3 loop is CATSTSGGNEQFF. CDR3 nucleotides: TGTGCCACCAGCACGAGCGGGGGGAATGAGCAGTTCTTC.

The chain has TRBV6-1 and TRBJ1-4, with unresolved D. The germline V and J ends were trimmed by 2 bases and 4 bases, with 11 bases remaining between them. This CDR3 is 15 amino acids long. The germline CDR1 and CDR2 sequences are MNHNS and SASEGT. The CDR3 is CASSELGGYNEKLFF. In DNA, the CDR3 is TGTGCCAGCAGTGAACTGGGAGGGTATAATGAAAAACTGTTTTTT.

The chain uses TRBV28 and TRBJ1-2; D is uncertain. Germline CDR1 and CDR2: MDHEN and SYDVKM. The CDR3 has 14 amino acids. V dropped 1 base and J dropped 1 base, with 7 bases sitting between them. The CDR3 DNA reads as TGTGCCAGCAGTTTATTCACAAGTAACTATGGCTACACCTTC. This codes for CASSLFTSNYGYTF.

Here the CDR3 reads CASSQNRGLRNTEAFF. CDR3 DNA sequence: TGTGCCAGCTCACAAAACAGGGGGCTTAGAAACACTGAAGCTTTCTTT. The chain links TRBV18 to TRBJ1-1; 9 nucleotides align to TRBD1. Germline CDR1 and CDR2: KGHSH and LQKENI. The V gene end was trimmed by 4 bases and the J gene end by 2 bases; junction bases not matched to a gene: 8. This CDR3 is built from 16 residues. Looking up the rest from reference TRBV18 and TRBJ1-1 gives the full variable domain: NAGVMQNPRHLVRRRGQEARLRCSPMKGHSHVYWYRQLPEEGLKFMVYLQKENIIDESGMPKERFSAEFPKEGPSILRIQQVVRGDSAAYFCASSQNRGLRNTEAFFGQGTRLTVV.

V usage is TRBV2 and J usage is TRBJ1-3; possibly TRBD1 for D (5 bases). Germline V gives CDR1 SNHLY, CDR2 FYNNEI. This CDR3 spans 16 amino acids. V was clipped by 5 bases and J by 4 bases, with 18 bases between them. This CDR3 is CASSTGTADPGNTIYF. CDR3 DNA sequence: TGTGCCAGCAGTACCGGGACCGCGGACCCCGGAAACACCATATATTTT.

This chain joins TRBV28 and TRBJ2-1; 8 bases align to TRBD2. The CDR3 spans 15 residues. Germline values: CDR1 MDHEN, CDR2 SYDVKM. Trimming cost V 7 bases and J 1 base; bases outside gene matches: 6. The CDR3 loop reads CASTPGGPSYNEQFF. The CDR3 coding sequence is TGTGCCAGCACCCCGGGAGGGCCGTCCTACAATGAGCAGTTCTTC.

This clone was counted once. The genes are TRBV10-3 and TRBJ2-3; D not certain. Trimming cost V 10 bases and J 5 bases, with 13 bases left between them. Germline V gives CDR1 ENHRY, CDR2 SYGVKD. The CDR3 is 12 amino acids. The CDR3 region has the DNA TGTGCCACCCGGAACGACGGAGATACGCAGTATTTT. It encodes CATRNDGDTQYF.

In this sample, this clone turned up once. This chain connects TRBV7-2 to TRBJ2-1; perhaps TRBD2 as D (6 bases). The CDR3 spans 14 residues. The V end was cut by 7 bases, the J end by 9 bases, with 19 bases between. Germline V gives CDR1 SGHTA, CDR2 FQGNSA. The chain's CDR3 is CASIFQKGGSEQFF. The CDR3 DNA reads TGTGCCAGCATCTTCCAAAAAGGAGGGAGTGAGCAGTTCTTC.

This chain uses TRBV10-2 with TRBJ1-1; the match to TRBD1 covers 7 bases. V was clipped by 8 bases and J by 4 bases; unmatched bases: 10. The CDR3 spans 14 residues. Per germline, CDR1 WSHSY and CDR2 SAAADI. The CDR3 DNA is TGCGCCAGCCGAGCAGACAGGGAAACCACTGAAGCTTTCTTT. Protein: CASRADRETTEAFF.

The table lists this clone with a count of one. The chain recombines TRBV19 with TRBJ1-5, with TRBD1 matching over 11 bases. This CDR3 is built from 19 residues. Germline CDR1 and CDR2: LNHDA and SQIVND (reference sequence). Trimming cost V 7 bases and J 2 bases; bases outside gene matches: 16. The DNA of the CDR3 is TGTGCCAGTATAGGGAGGTTGGGACAGGGGGAGTTGGGCAATCAGCCCCAGCATTTT. It specifies CASIGRLGQGELGNQPQHF.

J is TRBJ2-2 and V is TRBV27, with D possibly matching TRBD1 (6 bases). The CDR3 length is 16 residues. Germline CDR1 reads MNHEY; CDR2 reads SMNVEV (reference sequence). Trimming left V 5 bases short and J 5 bases short, with 18 bases between. CDR3 sequence (DNA): TGTGCCAGCAGTACTCCGGACAGTACGGGAACCGGGGAGCTGTTTTTT. It yields the protein CASSTPDSTGTGELFF.